The 19 T cell receptor beta chains below were found in one sample sequenced in a study of blood T cell repertoires in COVID-19. Sequencing used immunoSEQ multiplex PCR; TCRdb keeps in-frame clones, though not all of them. The repertoire holds 200,000 or so clones, roughly 80% seen once, with about a fifth in the top ten. The source material was peripheral blood. The origin of the receptors is a human donor in a cohort sampled during active COVID-19.

The rearrangement uses TRBV6-6 and TRBJ1-1, with D uncertain. The CDR3 has 14 residues. The germline V gene has CDR1 MNHNY and CDR2 SVGAGI (reference sequence). V was clipped by 2 bases and J by 4 bases, with 11 bases between them. The CDR3 protein is CASSYRGEGTEAFF. DNA of the CDR3: TGTGCCAGCAGTTACCGGGGAGAGGGCACTGAAGCTTTCTTT.

The chain carries TRBV15 and TRBJ1-6, with D unclear. Germline V CDR1 and CDR2: LNHNV, YYDKDF (reference sequence). This CDR3 is 14 amino acids long. With 0 bases removed from V and 9 bases from J, the gap between germline ends came to 9 bases. CDR3 residues: CATSRDLTSSPLHF. The CDR3, as DNA: TGTGCCACCAGCAGAGATCTTACGAGTTCACCCCTCCACTTT.

CDR3 sequence: CASRGGHTGELFF. The DNA of the CDR3 is TGTGCCAGCAGAGGGGGTCACACCGGGGAGCTGTTTTTT. The V and J genes are TRBV11-3 and TRBJ2-2; D might be TRBD1 (6 bases). The CDR3 runs to 13 residues. Trimming took off 6 bases at V and 3 bases at J, with 8 bases between the two ends. From germline, CDR1 is SGHNT and CDR2 YENEEA.

This chain uses TRBV12-3 or TRBV12-4 with TRBJ2-4; possibly TRBD2 for D (5 bases). The V and J ends lost 5 bases and 4 bases respectively, with 6 bases between them. The CDR3 sequence is 12 residues long. The CDR3 is CASSRRKNIQYF. CDR3 DNA: TGTGCCAGCAGTCGGAGGAAAAACATTCAGTACTTC.

The chain couples TRBV5-1 to TRBJ2-7, with D perhaps matching TRBD1 (6 bases). The CDR3 covers 14 residues. CDR1 and CDR2 (germline): SGHRS, YFSETQ. V gave up 4 bases and J gave up 2 bases, with 13 bases separating them. CDR3 amino acids: CASSGSGETYEQYF. The CDR3 DNA follows: TGCGCCAGCAGCGGGTCAGGGGAAACCTACGAGCAGTACTTC.

The chain uses TRBV5-1 and TRBJ2-6, with no clear D. The V gene lost 0 bases and the J gene lost 0 bases, with 4 bases spanning the gap. Germline V gene lookup returns CDR1 SGHRS and CDR2 YFSETQ. The CDR3 sequence is 15 residues long. The CDR3 coding sequence is TGCGCCAGCAGCTTGGACTTCTCTGGGGCCAACGTCCTGACTTTC. It translates to CASSLDFSGANVLTF.

The chain joins TRBV18 to TRBJ2-5; D gene uncertain. This CDR3 comprises 13 residues. The V and J ends lost 3 bases and 2 bases respectively, with 7 bases between them. CDR1 KGHSH and CDR2 LQKENI come from the germline V gene. The CDR3 here is CASSPQAQETQYF. The CDR3 DNA follows: TGTGCCAGCTCACCTCAGGCGCAAGAGACCCAGTACTTC. Full variable domain (rest looked up from reference TRBV18 and TRBJ2-5): NAGVMQNPRHLVRRRGQEARLRCSPMKGHSHVYWYRQLPEEGLKFMVYLQKENIIDESGMPKERFSAEFPKEGPSILRIQQVVRGDSAAYFCASSPQAQETQYFGPGTRLLVL.

V is TRBV3-1 (or the pseudogene TRBV3-2) and J is TRBJ2-1; 8 nucleotides agree with TRBD2. V gave up 2 bases and J gave up 4 bases; unmatched junction bases: 13. This CDR3 is built from 18 residues. Germline V lookup: CDR1 LGHDT, CDR2 YNNKEL (reference sequence). The CDR3, as DNA: TGTGCCAGCAGCCAAAGAAACCGGTTAGCGGGGCTTTACAATGAGCAGTTCTTC. Amino acid sequence: CASSQRNRLAGLYNEQFF.

J is TRBJ1-2 and V is TRBV6-5, with unresolved D. Trimming left V 6 bases short and J 8 bases short, with 10 bases between. The CDR3 runs 11 residues. Germline V gives CDR1 MNHEY, CDR2 SVGAGI. CDR3: CASRKGEGYTF. In DNA, the CDR3 is TGTGCCAGCAGGAAGGGAGAGGGCTACACCTTC.

This chain uses TRBV6-4 with TRBJ2-2, with D tentatively TRBD2 (6 bases). This CDR3 is 13 amino acids long. V lost 6 bases to trimming and J lost 7 bases, with 12 bases between them. Germline assignment: CDR1 MRHNA and CDR2 SNTAGT. The DNA for the CDR3 is TGTGCCAGCAGCCGGGAGTACGGCGGGGAGCTGTTTTTT. Residues: CASSREYGGELFF.

The CDR3 DNA reads as TGTGCCAGCAGTCCAAACCGACAGGGAAGTGGCTACACCTTC. Translated, it gives CASSPNRQGSGYTF. The gene calls are TRBV6-4 and TRBJ1-2, with TRBD1 identical over 7 bases. Germline V gives CDR1 MRHNA, CDR2 SNTAGT. Trimming removed 5 bases from V and 7 bases from J; junction bases left unmatched: 10. The CDR3 length is 14 residues.

This clone was detected ten times or more. The genes are TRBV4-1 and TRBJ1-5; D gene uncertain. The CDR3 is made up of 15 amino acids. V lost 4 bases, J lost 6 bases, and 16 bases lay in between. Per the germline V gene, CDR1 is MGHRA and CDR2 is YSYEKL. For the CDR3, the DNA is TGCGCCAGCAGCCCTGGTTTTTTAGGAGGTCAGCCCCAGCATTTT. As protein: CASSPGFLGGQPQHF.

The V gene is TRBV6-5, the J gene TRBJ1-1, with TRBD1 matching 7 bases. Germline loops: CDR1 MNHEY, CDR2 SVGAGI. The CDR3 totals 15 residues. Trimming took 7 bases from V and 11 from J; bases not matched to a gene: 19. CDR3 region: CASMGLGTAPSLAFF. In DNA, the CDR3 is TGTGCCAGCATGGGATTAGGGACAGCTCCTTCTTTGGCTTTCTTT.

The J gene is TRBJ2-1, the V gene TRBV4-1; possibly TRBD2 for D (6 bases). V was trimmed by 1 base and J by 5 bases, leaving 21 bases between them. This CDR3 region has 18 residues. Germline assignment: CDR1 MGHRA and CDR2 YSYEKL. The CDR3 loop is CASSQVSFSGLRDNEQFF. CDR3 coding DNA: TGCGCCAGCAGCCAAGTCTCCTTTAGCGGCTTACGAGACAATGAGCAGTTCTTC.

This sequence joins TRBV18 and TRBJ1-1; 7 nucleotides agree with TRBD1. The V and J ends lost 6 bases and 1 base, in that order; junction bases with no gene match: 8. The CDR3 runs to 15 residues. Germline V gene lookup returns CDR1 KGHSH and CDR2 LQKENI. The CDR3 DNA reads TGTGCCAGCTCCCTTCGGGACAGACCGAACACTGAAGCTTTCTTT. This sequence encodes CASSLRDRPNTEAFF. The whole variable domain, remainder taken from reference TRBV18 and TRBJ1-1, is NAGVMQNPRHLVRRRGQEARLRCSPMKGHSHVYWYRQLPEEGLKFMVYLQKENIIDESGMPKERFSAEFPKEGPSILRIQQVVRGDSAAYFCASSLRDRPNTEAFFGQGTRLTVV.

J is TRBJ2-7 and V is TRBV5-4; 13 nucleotides line up with TRBD2. The CDR3 covers 17 residues. Trimming cost V 0 bases and J 3 bases; bases outside gene matches: 6. Germline V gene lookup returns CDR1 SGHNT and CDR2 YYREEE (reference sequence). The CDR3 is CASSLAGGTSGIYEQYF. DNA of the CDR3: TGTGCCAGCAGCTTGGCCGGGGGGACTAGCGGGATCTACGAGCAGTACTTC.

The chain employs TRBV6-5 and TRBJ1-2, with unresolved D. V dropped 2 bases and J dropped 4 bases, with 8 bases sitting between them. The CDR3 is made up of 13 amino acids. Germline lookup yields CDR1 MNHEY and CDR2 SVGAGI. As DNA, the CDR3 is TGTGCCAGCAGTTACCTAAGTAGCTATGGCTACACCTTC. Amino acids: CASSYLSSYGYTF.

This sequence joins TRBV29-1 and TRBJ2-7; no definite D call. The V end lost 4 bases, the J end lost 6 bases, and 10 bases lay between the germline ends. Germline V CDR1 and CDR2: SQVTM, ANQGSEA. There are 11 residues in the CDR3. The DNA for the CDR3 is TGCAGCGTTGTCCATGTCGGCGAGCAGTACGTC. This gives the protein CSVVHVGEQYV.

This clone was seen more than once but under ten times. The rearrangement uses TRBV19 and TRBJ1-5; D is possibly TRBD1 (6 bases). CDR1 and CDR2 from the germline V gene are LNHDA and SQIVND (reference sequence). V lost 3 bases to trimming and J lost 6 bases, with 12 bases between them. The CDR3 totals 14 residues. This chain's CDR3 is CASSIPGASQPQHF. DNA for the CDR3: TGTGCCAGTAGTATCCCAGGGGCGAGTCAGCCCCAGCATTTT.